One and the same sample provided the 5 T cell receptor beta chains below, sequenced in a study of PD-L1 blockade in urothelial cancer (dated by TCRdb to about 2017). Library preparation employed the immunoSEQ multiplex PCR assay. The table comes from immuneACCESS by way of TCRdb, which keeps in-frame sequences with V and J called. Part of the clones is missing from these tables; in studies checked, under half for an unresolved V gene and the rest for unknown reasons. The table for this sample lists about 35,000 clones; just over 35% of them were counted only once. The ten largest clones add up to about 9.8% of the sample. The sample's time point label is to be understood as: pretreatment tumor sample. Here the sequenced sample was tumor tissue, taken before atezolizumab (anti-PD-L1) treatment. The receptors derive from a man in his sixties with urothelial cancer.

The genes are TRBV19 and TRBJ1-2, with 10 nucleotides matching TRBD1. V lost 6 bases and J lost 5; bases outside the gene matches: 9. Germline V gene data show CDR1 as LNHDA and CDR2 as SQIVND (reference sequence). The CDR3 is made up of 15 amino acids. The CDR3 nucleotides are TGTGCCAGTAGAAGAAGGGACAGGGGATTGTATGGCTACACCTTC. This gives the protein CASRRRDRGLYGYTF.

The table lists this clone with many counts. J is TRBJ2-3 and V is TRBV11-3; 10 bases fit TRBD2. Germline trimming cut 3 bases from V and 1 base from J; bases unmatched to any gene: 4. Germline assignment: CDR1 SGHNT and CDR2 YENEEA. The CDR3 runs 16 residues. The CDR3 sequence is CASSFGLAGGTDTQYF. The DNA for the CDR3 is TGTGCCAGCAGCTTCGGGCTAGCGGGAGGCACAGATACGCAGTATTTT.

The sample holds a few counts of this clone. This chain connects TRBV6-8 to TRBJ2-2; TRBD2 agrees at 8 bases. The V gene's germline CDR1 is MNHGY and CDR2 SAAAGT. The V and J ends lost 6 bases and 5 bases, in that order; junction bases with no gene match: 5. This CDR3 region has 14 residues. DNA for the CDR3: TGTGCCAGCAGCATCGGACTAGCAACCGGGGAGCTGTTTTTT. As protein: CASSIGLATGELFF.

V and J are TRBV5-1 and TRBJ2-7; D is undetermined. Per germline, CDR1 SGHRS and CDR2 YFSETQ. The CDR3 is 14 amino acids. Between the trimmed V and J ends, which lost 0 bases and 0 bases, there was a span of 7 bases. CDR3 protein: CASSLAASSYEQYF. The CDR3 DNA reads TGCGCCAGCAGCTTGGCCGCTAGCTCCTACGAGCAGTACTTC.

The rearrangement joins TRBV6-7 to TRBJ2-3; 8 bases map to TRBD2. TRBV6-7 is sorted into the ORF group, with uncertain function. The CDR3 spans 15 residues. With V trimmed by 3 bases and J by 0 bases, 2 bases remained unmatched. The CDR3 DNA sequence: TGTGCCAGCAGTTATACGGGGGGGAGCACAGATACGCAGTATTTT. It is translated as CASSYTGGSTDTQYF.